Below, 31 T cell receptor beta chains from the same sample are listed, as sequenced in a study of cytomegalovirus exposure and HLA in healthy donors. Use of 60 Vbeta and 13 Jbeta primers characterized the PCR. The assay was immunoSEQ multiplex PCR, and TCRdb's table has in-frame clones only and misses some. The sample shows about 210,000 clones, approximately 80% of them seen only once. The specimen sequenced was PBMCs. The source is a woman between 50 and 59 years old in good health and CMV-seropositive.

In this sample, this clone turned up a few times. V is TRBV6-1 and J is TRBJ1-3; 9 bases are a match to TRBD1. J was trimmed by 4 bases and V by 8 bases; bases with no gene match: 9. CDR1 is MNHNS and CDR2 is SASEGT in the germline V gene. The CDR3 loop spans 15 amino acids. The CDR3: CASGNRGQRGNTIYF. CDR3 bases: TGTGCCAGCGGAAACAGGGGGCAGAGGGGAAACACCATATATTTT.

The gene calls are TRBV28 and TRBJ1-2, with unresolved D. The CDR3 has 11 residues. Germline V gene sequence: CDR1 MDHEN, CDR2 SYDVKM. V gave up 10 bases and J gave up 5 bases, with 11 bases separating them. The CDR3, as DNA: TGTGCCATCTCCAGCAGGTATGGCTACACCTTC. It specifies CAISSRYGYTF.

This clone was detected only a few times. This chain connects TRBV30 to TRBJ1-1; no firm D call. Trimming removed 7 bases at V and 6 bases at J, with 18 bases between. The CDR3 runs 13 residues. Per the germline V gene, CDR1 is GTSNPN and CDR2 is SVGIG (reference sequence). CDR3 coding DNA: TGTGCCTCTCGTCTGGCGGGGTTCCCTGAAGCTTTCTTT. It yields the protein CASRLAGFPEAFF. Looking up the rest from reference TRBV30 and TRBJ1-1 gives the full variable domain: SQTIHQWPATLVQPVGSPLSLECTVEGTSNPNLYWYRQAAGRGLQLLFYSVGIGQISSEVPQNLSASRPQDRQFILSSKKLLLSDSGFYLCASRLAGFPEAFFGQGTRLTVV.

The chain joins TRBV19 to TRBJ1-2; D is perhaps TRBD1 (5 bases). The CDR3 is 14 residues long. Per germline, CDR1 LNHDA and CDR2 SQIVND (reference sequence). V was clipped by 3 bases and J by 8 bases, with 16 bases between them. CDR3 sequence reads: CASSMESGVRGYTF. In nucleotides, the CDR3 is TGTGCCAGTAGTATGGAGTCGGGGGTCCGGGGCTACACCTTC.

The J gene is TRBJ1-1, the V gene TRBV27; tentatively, D is TRBD1 (6 bases). This CDR3 is 18 amino acids long. Germline CDR1 MNHEY, CDR2 SMNVEV (reference sequence). The germline V and J ends were trimmed by 4 bases and 0 bases, with 21 bases remaining between them. Here the CDR3 DNA reads TGTGCCAGCAGTTCTTATCGGGGTTTGGGACATATGAACACTGAAGCTTTCTTT. It translates to CASSSYRGLGHMNTEAFF.

This clone appeared once. The gene calls are TRBV7-2 and TRBJ2-1; TRBD2 matches at 11 bases. J lost 3 bases, V lost 4 bases, and 5 bases had no gene match. The CDR3 has 16 residues. The germline gives CDR1 SGHTA, CDR2 FQGNSA. CDR3 sequence reads: CASSSTSGAIYNEQFF. The CDR3 nucleotides are TGTGCCAGCAGCTCGACTAGCGGGGCGATCTACAATGAGCAGTTCTTC.

The chain is built from TRBV19 and TRBJ1-2; D is possibly TRBD1 (6 bases). The CDR3 length is 14 residues. Trimming stripped 7 bases from V and 1 base from J, with 13 bases between. Germline CDR1 is LNHDA and CDR2 is SQIVND (reference sequence). The CDR3 here is CASTRQAFNYGYTF. CDR3 sequence (DNA): TGTGCCAGTACCCGACAGGCCTTTAACTATGGCTACACCTTC.

The rearrangement joins TRBV7-9 to TRBJ1-3, with TRBD1 as a possible D gene (5 bases). V lost 5 bases and J 1 base, leaving 18 bases between the germline ends. CDR3 length: 17 residues. Germline assignment: CDR1 SEHNR and CDR2 FQNEAQ (reference sequence). The CDR3 DNA sequence: TGTGCCAGCAGCAAGAGCTGGAGGGAGGGGTCTGGAAACACCATATATTTT. It specifies CASSKSWREGSGNTIYF.

V gene TRBV2 combines with J gene TRBJ1-2; 7 nucleotides agree with TRBD1. CDR1 is SNHLY and CDR2 is FYNNEI in the germline V gene. The CDR3 is 16 amino acids. The ends lost 1 base at V and 2 bases at J; junction bases unmatched: 7. The CDR3 sequence is CASSEGRDSRNYGYTF. CDR3 nucleotides: TGTGCCAGCAGTGAAGGAAGGGACAGCAGAAACTATGGCTACACCTTC.

This chain connects TRBV6-1 to TRBJ1-1; 9 bases are shared with TRBD1. The germline gives CDR1 MNHNS, CDR2 SASEGT. The CDR3 length is 15 residues. The V segment lost 5 bases and the J segment 8 bases; nucleotides outside the gene matches: 12. CDR3 bases: TGTGCCAGCAGTTCGGGGGTTTGGACAGGGGAAGAAGCTTTCTTT. Protein product: CASSSGVWTGEEAFF.

The rearrangement joins TRBV27 to TRBJ2-1, with D possibly being TRBD2 (6 bases). Trimming took off 8 bases at V and 1 base at J, with 15 bases between the two ends. Germline V gene sequence: CDR1 MNHEY, CDR2 SMNVEV (reference sequence). The CDR3 loop spans 15 amino acids. The CDR3 region has the DNA TGTGCCAGCTCCGCCGGGACTGATTCCTACAATGAGCAGTTCTTC. Translation gives CASSAGTDSYNEQFF.

The gene calls are TRBV27 and TRBJ1-5; D perhaps matches TRBD1 (5 bases). Per the germline V gene, CDR1 is MNHEY and CDR2 is SMNVEV (reference sequence). This CDR3 is built from 13 residues. Trimming left V 8 bases short and J 10 bases short, with 18 bases between. The CDR3 DNA follows: TGTGCCAGCTCTTACCAGTCTCAGGGACCCCAGCATTTT. This codes for CASSYQSQGPQHF.

This chain connects TRBV9 to TRBJ1-2; D is unclear. The V and J ends lost 0 bases and 2 bases respectively, with 8 bases between them. The CDR3 consists of 14 residues. Germline V lookup: CDR1 SGDLS, CDR2 YYNGEE. CDR3 loop: CASSVGVLNYGYTF. For the CDR3, the DNA is TGTGCCAGCAGCGTAGGTGTCCTCAACTATGGCTACACCTTC.

This clone was counted once. The chain is built from TRBV20-1 and TRBJ2-1; D gene unclear. The V end was cut by 4 bases, the J end by 9 bases, with 10 bases between. Germline values: CDR1 DFQATT, CDR2 SNEGSKA (reference sequence). This CDR3 comprises 11 residues. In DNA form, the CDR3 reads TGCAGTGCTACCCGAGTTAGTGAGCAGTTCTTC. Residues: CSATRVSEQFF.

This chain joins TRBV7-9 and TRBJ2-4, with 12 bases fitting TRBD1. Germline CDR1 is SEHNR and CDR2 is FQNEAQ (reference sequence). The V gene end was trimmed by 4 bases and the J gene end by 9 bases; junction bases not matched to a gene: 4. The CDR3 consists of 14 residues. The CDR3 sequence: CASSSGTGGSIQYF. CDR3 nucleotide sequence: TGTGCCAGCAGCTCCGGGACAGGGGGCAGCATTCAGTACTTC.

This clone was counted a single time. The same CDR3 is also encoded by other DNA sequences in this sample. This rearrangement joins TRBV11-2 to TRBJ2-7; the D is unclear. V lost 3 bases and J 4 bases, leaving 4 bases between the germline ends. The CDR3 extends over 11 amino acids. Germline CDR1 reads SGHAT; CDR2 reads FQNNGV. This chain's CDR3 is CASSFTYEQYF. Here the CDR3 DNA reads TGTGCCAGCAGCTTCACATACGAGCAGTACTTC. Drawing the rest from reference TRBV11-2 and TRBJ2-7, the complete variable domain is EAGVAQSPRYKIIEKRQSVAFWCNPISGHATLYWYQQILGQGPKLLIQFQNNGVVDDSQLPKDRFSAERLKGVDSTLKIQPAKLEDSAVYLCASSFTYEQYFGPGTRLTVT.

The V gene is TRBV29-1, the J gene TRBJ2-2; a possible D gene is TRBD1 (6 bases). The CDR3 covers 12 residues. Germline V gives CDR1 SQVTM, CDR2 ANQGSEA. V gave up 7 bases and J gave up 6 bases, with 12 bases separating them. CDR3 sequence reads: CSATRGPGELFF. CDR3 sequence (DNA): TGCAGCGCTACCAGGGGACCCGGGGAGCTGTTTTTT.

The chain employs TRBV19 and TRBJ2-1; 7 positions agree with TRBD2. Germline assignment: CDR1 LNHDA and CDR2 SQIVND (reference sequence). With 2 bases clipped from V and 2 bases from J, the junction kept 6 bases outside the gene matches. This CDR3 comprises 16 residues. CDR3 nucleotide sequence: TGTGCCAGTAGTATAAGGGCGGGGGACCCCTACAATGAGCAGTTCTTC. This encodes CASSIRAGDPYNEQFF.

This sequence joins TRBV28 and TRBJ1-5, with a weak D call TRBD1 (6 bases). The CDR3 runs 17 residues. Germline assignment: CDR1 MDHEN and CDR2 SYDVKM. V was cut by 4 bases and J by 0 bases, with 16 bases left in between. CDR3 loop: CASSSRTAEYSNQPQHF. The CDR3 coding sequence is TGTGCCAGCAGTTCTCGGACAGCTGAGTATAGCAATCAGCCCCAGCATTTT.

The V and J genes are TRBV5-1 and TRBJ1-1, with a weak D call TRBD1 (5 bases). There are 17 residues in the CDR3. Trimming took 3 bases from V and 1 from J, leaving 19 bases between them. Germline V gene data show CDR1 as SGHRS and CDR2 as YFSETQ. CDR3 residues: CASSSQVRFSRNTEAFF. The CDR3 coding sequence is TGCGCCAGCAGCTCACAGGTGCGGTTTTCCCGGAACACTGAAGCTTTCTTT.

The chain has TRBV27 and TRBJ2-3; D possibly corresponds to TRBD1 (5 bases). Germline CDR1 MNHEY, CDR2 SMNVEV (reference sequence). CDR3 length: 15 amino acids. V was cut by 8 bases and J by 1 base, with 16 bases left in between. The CDR3 is CASSPRELGTDTQYF. For the CDR3, the DNA is TGTGCCAGCTCCCCCAGGGAATTGGGCACAGATACGCAGTATTTT.

The chain has TRBV6-1 and TRBJ1-5, with no clear D. The V end lost 7 bases, the J end lost 7 bases, and 14 bases lay between the germline ends. Germline V lookup: CDR1 MNHNS, CDR2 SASEGT. This CDR3 region has 13 residues. The CDR3 loop is CASTLTGGQPQHF. The CDR3 DNA follows: TGTGCCAGCACCCTAACGGGAGGCCAGCCCCAGCATTTT.

The chain uses TRBV19 and TRBJ2-7; TRBD1 aligns across 8 bases. Per the germline V gene, CDR1 is LNHDA and CDR2 is SQIVND (reference sequence). The CDR3 extends over 14 amino acids. Losses at the gene ends were 5 bases for V and 2 bases for J; bases not matched to a gene: 5. The CDR3 coding sequence is TGTGCCAGTAGTTTCCCGGACAGGGCCTACGAGCAGTACTTC. Encoded protein: CASSFPDRAYEQYF.

This chain uses TRBV5-1 with TRBJ1-6, with TRBD1 matching over 9 bases. V lost 4 bases and J lost 6; bases outside the gene matches: 14. Germline-derived CDR1 and CDR2 are SGHRS and YFSETQ. The CDR3 covers 18 residues. The CDR3 coding sequence is TGCGCCAGCAGCAACACCGTAGTGGGACAGGGAGGTAATTCACCCCTCCACTTT. Its translation: CASSNTVVGQGGNSPLHF.

With respect to this clone: Other DNA sequences from this sample encode an identical CDR3 as well. This CDR3 is CASSLGGGSGNTIYF. The CDR3 nucleotides read TGCGCCAGCAGCTTGGGGGGGGGATCTGGAAACACCATATATTTT. V is TRBV5-1 and J is TRBJ1-3; perhaps TRBD1 as D (5 bases). Trimming cost V 0 bases and J 1 base, with 8 bases left between them. Germline CDR1 reads SGHRS; CDR2 reads YFSETQ. This CDR3 is built from 15 residues.

The chain links TRBV2 to TRBJ2-5; tentatively, D is TRBD2 (5 bases). This CDR3 comprises 13 residues. Trimming shortened V by 3 bases and J by 5 bases, and 10 bases separated the two germline ends. Germline CDR1 reads SNHLY; CDR2 reads FYNNEI. Written as DNA, the CDR3 is TGTGCCAGCAGTGATCGGACTGAGGAGACCCAGTACTTC. It specifies CASSDRTEETQYF.

The chain has TRBV9 and TRBJ2-5; 7 nucleotides line up with TRBD1. Trimming at V came to 3 bases and at J to 2 bases, leaving 4 bases not matched to a gene. The CDR3 spans 14 residues. Germline CDR1 is SGDLS and CDR2 is YYNGEE. In DNA, the CDR3 is TGTGCCAGCAGCGCTGGGACAGTTCAAGAGACCCAGTACTTC. Amino acids: CASSAGTVQETQYF. Together with reference TRBV9 and TRBJ2-5, the CDR3 gives the full variable domain: DSGVTQTPKHLITATGQRVTLRCSPRSGDLSVYWYQQSLDQGLQFLIQYYNGEERAKGNILERFSAQQFPDLHSELNLSSLELGDSALYFCASSAGTVQETQYFGPGTRLLVL.

The V gene is TRBV5-4, the J gene TRBJ2-6; no clear D gene. CDR1 is SGHNT, CDR2 YYREEE, per germline (reference sequence). V was cut by 5 bases and J by 0 bases, with 6 bases left in between. The CDR3 contains 14 residues. CDR3 DNA sequence: TGTGCCAGCAGGGCAAGCTCTGGGGCCAACGTCCTGACTTTC. The encoded protein is CASRASSGANVLTF.

This clone has more than one count but fewer than ten. This chain joins TRBV23-1 and TRBJ1-4; D possibly corresponds to TRBD1 (5 bases). TRBV23-1 is annotated as an ORF whose role is uncertain. Deletions cut 9 bases from V and 10 bases from J, with 12 bases between. The CDR3 is 11 residues long. As DNA, the CDR3 is TGCGCCAGAAGACGGGGGGGAAAACTGTTTTTT. It yields the protein CARRRGGKLFF.

The chain combines TRBV30 with TRBJ2-1, with TRBD2 matching over 9 bases. CDR3 length: 16 residues. V lost 2 bases and J lost 4; bases outside the gene matches: 9. Germline assignment: CDR1 GTSNPN and CDR2 SVGIG (reference sequence). This CDR3 reads CAWSSLTSGAYNEQFF. The CDR3 DNA sequence: TGTGCCTGGAGTTCCCTGACTAGCGGCGCTTACAATGAGCAGTTCTTC.

The V and J genes are TRBV7-9 and TRBJ2-7; 9 bases line up with TRBD1. The V and J ends lost 3 bases and 3 bases, in that order; junction bases with no gene match: 6. The CDR3 loop spans 15 amino acids. Germline V gives CDR1 SEHNR, CDR2 FQNEAQ (reference sequence). This CDR3 is CASSLTGTGLYEQYF. The CDR3 DNA reads as TGTGCCAGCAGCTTGACGGGGACAGGGCTCTACGAGCAGTACTTC. Looking up the rest from reference TRBV7-9 and TRBJ2-7 gives the full variable domain: DTGVSQNPRHKITKRGQNVTFRCDPISEHNRLYWYRQTLGQGPEFLTYFQNEAQLEKSRLLSDRFSAERPKGSFSTLEIQRTEQGDSAMYLCASSLTGTGLYEQYFGPGTRLTVT.